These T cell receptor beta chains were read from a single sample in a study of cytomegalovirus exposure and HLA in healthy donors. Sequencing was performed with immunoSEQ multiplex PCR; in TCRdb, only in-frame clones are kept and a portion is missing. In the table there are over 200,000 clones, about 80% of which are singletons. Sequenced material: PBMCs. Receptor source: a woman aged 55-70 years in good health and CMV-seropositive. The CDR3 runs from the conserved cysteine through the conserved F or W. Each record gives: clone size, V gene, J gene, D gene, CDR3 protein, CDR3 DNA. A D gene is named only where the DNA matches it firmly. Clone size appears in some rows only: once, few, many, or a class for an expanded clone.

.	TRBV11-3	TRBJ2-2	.	CASSLDSRYTGELFF	TGTGCCAGCAGCTTAGATTCCAGGTACACCGGGGAGCTGTTTTTT
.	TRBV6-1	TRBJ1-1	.	CASSKPVTGNTEAFF	TGTGCCAGCAGCAAACCGGTGACGGGGAACACTGAAGCTTTCTTT
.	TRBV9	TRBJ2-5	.	CASSSRGGRETQYF	TGTGCCAGCAGCTCAAGGGGGGGGAGGGAGACCCAGTACTTC
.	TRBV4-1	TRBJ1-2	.	CASSQDAGVPGYTF	TGCGCCAGCAGCCAAGATGCCGGGGTCCCTGGCTACACCTTC
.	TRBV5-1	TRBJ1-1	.	CASSLAGGMNTEAFF	TGCGCCAGCAGCTTGGCGGGGGGGATGAACACTGAAGCTTTCTTT
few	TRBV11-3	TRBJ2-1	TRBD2	CASSLEGLAGIEQFF	TGTGCCAGCAGCTTAGAAGGACTAGCGGGAATTGAGCAGTTCTTC
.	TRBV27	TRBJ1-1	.	CASSLAGANTEAFF	TGTGCCAGCAGTTTAGCAGGGGCGAACACTGAAGCTTTCTTT
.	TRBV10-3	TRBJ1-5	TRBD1	CAIRSPGQGQPQHF	TGTGCCATCAGAAGTCCGGGACAGGGTCAGCCCCAGCATTTT
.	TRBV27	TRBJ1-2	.	CASSFNGGGFYGYTF	TGTGCCAGCAGTTTTAATGGGGGAGGGTTCTATGGCTACACCTTC
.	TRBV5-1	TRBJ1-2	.	CASSLEAGAWDGYTF	TGCGCCAGCAGCTTGGAGGCAGGGGCTTGGGATGGCTACACCTTC
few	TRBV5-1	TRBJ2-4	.	CASSSGLDLAKNIQYF	TGCGCCAGCAGCTCCGGACTGGACTTAGCCAAAAACATTCAGTACTTC
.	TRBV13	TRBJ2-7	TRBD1	CASSLGSGRGFYEQYF	TGTGCCAGCAGCTTAGGGTCGGGCAGGGGGTTTTACGAGCAGTACTTC
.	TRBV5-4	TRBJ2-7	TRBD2	CASSLELAASYEQYF	TGTGCCAGCAGCTTGGAACTAGCGGCGAGCTACGAGCAGTACTTC
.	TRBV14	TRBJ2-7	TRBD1	CASSQLTGGAGIYEQYF	TGTGCCAGCAGCCAACTCACAGGGGGCGCGGGCATCTACGAGCAGTACTTC
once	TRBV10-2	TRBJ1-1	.	CASSESEQIEAFF	TGCGCCAGCAGTGAGTCTGAACAGATTGAAGCTTTCTTT
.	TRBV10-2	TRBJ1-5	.	CASSVGRGNQPQHF	TGCGCCAGCAGTGTGGGCAGGGGCAATCAGCCCCAGCATTTT
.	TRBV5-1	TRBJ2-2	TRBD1	CASSQGTVYTGELFF	TGCGCCAGCAGCCAAGGGACAGTCTACACCGGGGAGCTGTTTTTT
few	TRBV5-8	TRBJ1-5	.	CASSLAGGNQPQHF	TGTGCCAGCAGCTTGGCGGGGGGGAATCAGCCCCAGCATTTT
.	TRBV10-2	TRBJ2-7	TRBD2	CASSDNGRGAGVPYEQYF	TGCGCCAGCAGTGATAACGGGCGCGGGGCGGGAGTCCCCTACGAGCAGTACTTC
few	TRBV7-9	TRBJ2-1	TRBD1	CASSLSGTGGVTYNEQFF	TGTGCCAGCAGCTTAAGCGGGACAGGGGGAGTCACCTACAATGAGCAGTTCTTC
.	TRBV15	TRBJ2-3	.	CATSSRGADTQYF	TGTGCCACCAGCAGCAGGGGTGCAGATACGCAGTATTTT
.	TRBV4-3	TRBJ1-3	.	CASSQDWGRGPSGNTIYF	TGCGCCAGCAGCCAAGATTGGGGGAGGGGACCCTCTGGAAACACCATATATTTT
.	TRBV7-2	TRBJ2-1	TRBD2	CASSDQVGLAGKGQFF	TGTGCCAGCAGCGATCAAGTCGGGCTAGCGGGGAAGGGGCAGTTCTTC
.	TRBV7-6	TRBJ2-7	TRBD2	CASSLGGTSSFQYF	TGTGCCAGCAGCTTAGGGGGGACTAGCAGTTTTCAGTACTTC
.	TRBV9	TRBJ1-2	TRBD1	CASSSNRGLDGGYTF	TGTGCCAGCAGCTCCAACAGGGGGCTGGATGGAGGCTACACCTTC
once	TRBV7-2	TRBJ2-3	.	CASSLTGSKADTQYF	TGTGCCAGCAGCTTAACAGGGAGTAAGGCAGATACGCAGTATTTT
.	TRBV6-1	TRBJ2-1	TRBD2	CASSGGLAGRYNEQFF	TGTGCCAGCAGTGGGGGACTAGCGGGGAGATACAATGAGCAGTTCTTC
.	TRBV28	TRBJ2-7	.	CASSFGGDLDEQYF	TGTGCCAGCAGTTTCGGGGGAGACCTAGACGAGCAGTACTTC
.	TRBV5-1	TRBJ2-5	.	CASSRPSETQYF	TGCGCCAGCAGCCGACCTAGCGAGACCCAGTACTTC
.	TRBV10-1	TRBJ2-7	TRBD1	CASSPGTGGYEQYF	TGCGCCAGCAGTCCCGGGACAGGGGGCTACGAGCAGTACTTC
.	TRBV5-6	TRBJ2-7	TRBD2	CASSLDPSGTYEQYF	TGTGCCAGCAGCTTGGACCCTAGCGGTACCTACGAGCAGTACTTC
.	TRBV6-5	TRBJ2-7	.	CASSYSPYEQYF	TGTGCCAGCAGTTACAGCCCATACGAGCAGTACTTC
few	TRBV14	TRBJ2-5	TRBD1	CASSQNRGETQYF	TGTGCCAGCAGCCAGAACAGGGGGGAGACCCAGTACTTC